This T cell receptor beta chain was sequenced during a study of T cells in women clearing cervical HPV infection. Clones were read by immunoSEQ multiplex PCR, and TCRdb kept only the in-frame ones, dropping some. The sample is made up of 20,000 to 25,000 clones, and the top ten hold roughly 3% of it. Regarding this clone: The read is 3 residues too short to cover the CDR3 end, so that end is filled in from the germline J gene.

The V gene lost 1 base and the J gene lost 7 bases, with 13 bases spanning the gap. CDR1 is SGHDN, CDR2 FVKESK, per germline. The CDR3 is 15 residues long. This TCR was recovered from a woman aged 18 to 75 with a cervical HPV16 infection that either progressed to CIN3+ or cleared (not recorded which). The chain is built from TRBV14 and TRBJ1-4, with D perhaps TRBD1 (6 bases). The sequenced sample was blood buffy coat. This CDR3 is CASSQVAGEGEKLFF. CDR3 bases read: TGTGCCAGCAGCCAAGTGGCAGGGGAGGGTGAAAAA. Complete variable domain (other parts from reference TRBV14 and TRBJ1-4): EAGVTQFPSHSVIEKGQTVTLRCDPISGHDNLYWYRRVMGKEIKFLLHFVKESKQDESGMPNNRFLAERTGGTYSTLKVQPAELEDSGVYFCASSQVAGEGEKLFFGSGTQLSVL.